Listed below are T cell receptor beta chains from one sample, sequenced in a study of T-cell memory formation after mild COVID-19. TCRdb redid the calling of the 5' RACE reads with MiXCR, one entry per CDR3 protein. The sample lists some 150,000 distinct CDR3 sequences; 15% to 20% were seen once. Sequenced input: PBMCs or a T cell subset sorted from them (not recorded which). These receptors came from an adult woman who had mild COVID-19 (a few samples of this study predate the infection). Cell type and time point are not known. CDR3s include the opening cysteine and the closing phenylalanine or tryptophan. The order of the fields is CDR3 length, V gene, J gene, CDR3 protein.

length: 13; V: TRBV7-2; J: TRBJ2-5; CDR3: CASSFYYQETQYF
length: 15; V: TRBV7-2; J: TRBJ2-7; CDR3: CASSVGTSGIYEQYF
length: 16; V: TRBV7-2; J: TRBJ2-7; CDR3: CASSLQTGTRGYEQYF
length: 17; V: TRBV12-3/TRBV12-4; J: TRBJ1-5; CDR3: CASSFSGTKISGQPQHF
length: 15; V: TRBV9; J: TRBJ2-5; CDR3: CASSVAGGLMETQYF
length: 15; V: TRBV7-8; J: TRBJ2-7; CDR3: CASSPRDRASYEQYF
length: 14; V: TRBV7-2; J: TRBJ1-2; CDR3: CASSSDRHHYGYTF
length: 19; V: TRBV5-1; J: TRBJ2-3; CDR3: CASSLARASGGASTDTQYF
length: 14; V: TRBV18; J: TRBJ1-5; CDR3: CASSSGRQNQPQHF
length: 13; V: TRBV2; J: TRBJ2-3; CDR3: CASGRDYTDTQYF
length: 14; V: TRBV12-3/TRBV12-4; J: TRBJ2-7; CDR3: CASCKTSGTTGQYF
length: 17; V: TRBV15; J: TRBJ2-3; CDR3: CATSRARGLAYTDTQYF
length: 14; V: TRBV7-3; J: TRBJ2-2; CDR3: CASASGIDTGELFF
length: 14; V: TRBV11-3; J: TRBJ2-7; CDR3: CASSLEVQRYEQYF
length: 14; V: TRBV20-1; J: TRBJ2-3; CDR3: CSASGTSSTDTQYF
length: 16; V: TRBV29-1; J: TRBJ2-3; CDR3: CSVTLKWAAGADTQYF
length: 13; V: TRBV4-3; J: TRBJ1-2; CDR3: CASSPGPEYGYTF
length: 15; V: TRBV24-1; J: TRBJ2-2; CDR3: CATSDLPRGAGELFF
length: 15; V: TRBV20-1; J: TRBJ1-6; CDR3: CSATERTGIRSPLHF
length: 14; V: TRBV23-1; J: TRBJ1-2; CDR3: CASTPGTGVYGYTF
length: 14; V: TRBV7-2; J: TRBJ1-5; CDR3: CASSSGGTYQPQHF
length: 14; V: TRBV29-1; J: TRBJ2-3; CDR3: CSADTSGSRVTQYF
length: 15; V: TRBV5-1; J: TRBJ2-4; CDR3: CASSLAGAPKNIQYF
length: 11; V: TRBV29-1; J: TRBJ2-3; CDR3: CSVEWQDTQYF
length: 16; V: TRBV7-2; J: TRBJ2-1; CDR3: CASSLAIAGGLGEQFF
length: 11; V: TRBV10-3; J: TRBJ2-1; CDR3: CAISETREQFF
length: 15; V: TRBV6-1; J: TRBJ2-6; CDR3: CASSAGGLGANVLTF
length: 12; V: TRBV10-3; J: TRBJ2-7; CDR3: CAISGGGYEQYF
length: 12; V: TRBV18; J: TRBJ1-1; CDR3: CASSPMTGVAFF
length: 13; V: TRBV30; J: TRBJ1-3; CDR3: CAWSKTGGNTIYF
length: 11; V: TRBV25-1; J: TRBJ2-1; CDR3: CASSEYGGQFF
length: 18; V: TRBV20-1; J: TRBJ2-2; CDR3: CSARDPSRLAVGTGELFF
length: 18; V: TRBV7-8; J: TRBJ2-3; CDR3: CASSPPRGSGRSLDTQYF
length: 14; V: TRBV15; J: TRBJ2-3; CDR3: CATRQGKGTRTQYF
length: 11; V: TRBV12-3/TRBV12-4; J: TRBJ2-3; CDR3: CASSLDHTQYF
length: 14; V: TRBV7-2; J: TRBJ2-7; CDR3: CASSLGPGTGVQYF
length: 15; V: TRBV12-3/TRBV12-4; J: TRBJ2-3; CDR3: CASRRLAGLSDTQYF
length: 13; V: TRBV20-1; J: TRBJ2-1; CDR3: CSAIWNLGNEQFF
length: 14; V: TRBV18; J: TRBJ1-2; CDR3: CASSREGGGYGYTF
length: 12; V: TRBV29-1; J: TRBJ2-3; CDR3: CSGQGTTDTQYF
length: 17; V: TRBV5-1; J: TRBJ1-2; CDR3: CASSLDRGVLDPYGYTF
length: 14; V: TRBV10-3; J: TRBJ1-1; CDR3: CAISAGGVGTEAFF
length: 14; V: TRBV2; J: TRBJ1-1; CDR3: CASSAARTNTEAFF
length: 13; V: TRBV12-3/TRBV12-4; J: TRBJ2-4; CDR3: CASSLNLQSIQYF
length: 15; V: TRBV4-1; J: TRBJ2-2; CDR3: CASLRLGGTTGELFF
length: 10; V: TRBV20-1; J: TRBJ1-1; CDR3: CSAYDTEAFF
length: 16; V: TRBV25-1; J: TRBJ2-5; CDR3: CASSAYQGALKETQYF
length: 16; V: TRBV5-1; J: TRBJ2-3; CDR3: CASSFDVGRATDTQYF
length: 14; V: TRBV20-1; J: TRBJ1-2; CDR3: CSGAATGSNYGYTF
length: 13; V: TRBV7-9; J: TRBJ1-1; CDR3: CASSSDGGGQAFF
length: 12; V: TRBV24-1; J: TRBJ2-1; CDR3: CATSISGRSQFF
length: 12; V: TRBV29-1; J: TRBJ1-2; CDR3: CSAKAGGYGYTF
length: 15; V: TRBV7-3; J: TRBJ2-1; CDR3: CASSFGLAGGNEQFF
length: 15; V: TRBV7-3; J: TRBJ2-1; CDR3: CASSPTGLGNNEQFF
length: 18; V: TRBV12-3/TRBV12-4; J: TRBJ2-7; CDR3: CASSLAVGVAGRSYEQYF
length: 14; V: TRBV5-1; J: TRBJ2-7; CDR3: CASSLTWGIYEQYF
length: 15; V: TRBV12-3/TRBV12-4; J: TRBJ1-1; CDR3: CASSLGGVKNTEAFF
length: 15; V: TRBV5-1; J: TRBJ1-4; CDR3: CASSRNRGTNEKLFF
length: 16; V: TRBV12-3/TRBV12-4; J: TRBJ2-3; CDR3: CASSPGTSLMGDTQYF
length: 14; V: TRBV18; J: TRBJ2-5; CDR3: CASSPPSGQETQYF